This entry lists 2 T cell receptor beta chains sequenced from one sample in a study of shared clonotypes between healthy human individuals. Sequenced by immunoSEQ multiplex PCR; TCRdb stores in-frame clones only, minus some. Found here are around 990,000 clones, approximately 80% of them singletons; the top ten hold roughly 0.83%. Sequenced input: memory CD4+ T cells from PBMCs. Subset described: CD45RA-negative fraction. The receptors were sampled from a man aged 18 to 29 in good health. Some clones in this sample may be carry-over from other donors' samples.

The chain couples TRBV5-6 to TRBJ2-5; D not certain. The CDR3 consists of 12 residues. Germline CDR1 is SGHDT and CDR2 is YYEEEE. V dropped 1 base and J dropped 5 bases, with 6 bases sitting between them. The CDR3: CASSLTLETQYF. Written as DNA, the CDR3 is TGTGCCAGCAGCTTGACCTTGGAGACCCAGTACTTC.

This sequence joins TRBV10-3 and TRBJ1-5; D is ambiguous. The CDR3 is 13 amino acids. The V end lost 2 bases, the J end lost 7 bases, and 9 bases lay between the germline ends. Germline-derived CDR1 and CDR2 are ENHRY and SYGVKD. Written as DNA, the CDR3 is TGTGCCATCAGTGAGGGGTTTCGGCAGCCCCAGCATTTT. Translating gives CAISEGFRQPQHF.